What follows is one TCR beta chain and its context. The data originate from a study of early T cells in non-severe SARS-CoV-2 infection. About the research overall: The authors sequenced bulk RNA from unsorted whole blood, leaving chains unpaired.

From germline, CDR1 is SGHAT and CDR2 FQNNGV. V lost 6 bases, J lost 4 bases, and 6 bases stayed unmatched. This CDR3 contains 14 residues. Separate cDNA molecules each had unique molecular identifiers attached to them. TCRdb re-derived calls from the 5' RACE reads in MiXCR, one entry per CDR3 protein. This repertoire shows around 60,000 distinct CDR3 sequences, roughly an eighth found once; its top ten account for 8% to 10%. Sequenced material: whole blood. The chain recombines TRBV11-2 with TRBJ1-5; 7 nucleotides match TRBD1. The clonotype originates from an adult who was a healthcare worker with PCR-confirmed SARS-CoV-2 infection or an uninfected control (not recorded which). The CDR3, as DNA: TGTGCCAGCAGACGGGACAGAATAAATCAGCCCCAGCATTTT. This encodes CASRRDRINQPQHF.